These 21 T cell receptor beta chains originate from one sample sequenced in a study of T-cell reconstitution after alpha-beta-depleted transplantation in children (dated by TCRdb to 2015 to 2016). Libraries were built with PCR. Sequenced on an Illumina HiSeq 2500. To normalize quantification of the TCRbeta repertoire, the TCR libraries were built with molecular barcoding that relied on unique molecular identifiers. TCRdb trimmed public reads at Q25 via fastp, called clones via MiXCR and kept in-frame beta chains. CDR3 protein sequences are deduplicated, and each keeps its most common genes and DNA. This sample comprises about 140,000 distinct CDR3 sequences, around 9% of them detected only once. The ten most abundant clones make up roughly 18% of the sample. The sample's treatment or condition label, in plain terms: allogeneic hematopoietic cell transplantation with graft depleted of TCRalphabeta T cells and CD19 B cells.

This material consisted of PBMCs, mostly from graft donor cells, taken 180 days after TCRalphabeta/CD19-depleted stem cell transplant. All receptors come from a female patient aged 2-9 years who had a stem cell transplant for congenital amegakaryocytic thrombocytopenia, so the T cells may come from the graft donor.

There are many counts of this clonotype. The CDR3: CSARDLRGLADRYNEQFF. Here the CDR3 DNA reads TGCAGTGCTAGAGATTTGCGAGGACTAGCGGATAGGTACAATGAGCAGTTCTTC. The chain employs TRBV20-1 and TRBJ2-1; TRBD2 aligns across 10 bases. The CDR3 sequence is 18 residues long. Looked up from germline, CDR1 is DFQATT and CDR2 is SNEGSKA (reference sequence). Trimming removed 0 bases from V and 4 bases from J; junction bases left unmatched: 12.

This clonotype was counted at least ten times. The J gene is TRBJ2-5, the V gene TRBV4-3; D is unresolved. This CDR3 is built from 18 residues. V was pared by 0 bases and J by 2 bases, with 19 bases between. CDR1 LGHNA and CDR2 YSLEER come from the germline V gene. CDR3 DNA sequence: TGCGCCAGCAGCCAAGATACTGGTGGATGGGTATGGCAAGAGACCCAGTACTTC. Amino acids: CASSQDTGGWVWQETQYF.

In this sample, this clonotype turned up many times. This chain connects TRBV7-7 to TRBJ2-5; D not certain. The germline V gene encodes CDR1 SSHAT and CDR2 FNYEAQ (reference sequence). V was pared by 0 bases and J by 5 bases, with 7 bases between. The CDR3 contains 13 residues. CDR3: CASSLAMWETQYF. The CDR3 DNA reads TGTGCCAGCAGCTTAGCGATGTGGGAGACCCAGTACTTC.

This clonotype was counted at least ten times. This chain uses TRBV5-1 with TRBJ2-6, with D hard to call. This CDR3 is 15 amino acids long. The V gene lost 4 bases and the J gene lost 0 bases, with 8 bases spanning the gap. The germline V gene has CDR1 SGHRS and CDR2 YFSETQ. CDR3 region: CASSGRISGANVLTF. Here the CDR3 DNA reads TGCGCCAGCAGCGGCCGCATCTCTGGGGCCAACGTCCTGACTTTC.

This clonotype was counted many times. The CDR3 region is CASPPPGARNHEQFF. CDR3 bases: TGTGCCAGCCCCCCTCCGGGGGCGAGAAATCATGAGCAGTTCTTC. The gene calls are TRBV12-3 or TRBV12-4 and TRBJ2-1; tentatively, D is TRBD1 or TRBD2 (6 bases each). This CDR3 region has 15 residues. Trimming removed 8 bases at V and 8 bases at J, with 22 bases between.

The chain joins TRBV6-5 to TRBJ2-3; unclear D gene. In germline, CDR1 is MNHEY, CDR2 SVGAGI. The germline V and J ends were trimmed by 1 base and 0 bases, with 8 bases remaining between them. The CDR3 totals 15 residues. The CDR3 loop is CASSYFWGSTDTQYF. The CDR3 region has the DNA TGTGCCAGCAGTTACTTTTGGGGTAGCACAGATACGCAGTATTTT.

This clonotype was picked up many times. CDR3 in amino acids: CASKWVAGESYEQYF. In nucleotides, the CDR3 is TGCGCCAGCAAGTGGGTAGCGGGGGAGTCCTACGAGCAGTACTTC. The chain has TRBV10-2 and TRBJ2-7; 9 nucleotides align to TRBD2. J was trimmed by 1 base and V by 7 bases; bases with no gene match: 8. Germline V gene lookup returns CDR1 WSHSY and CDR2 SAAADI. This CDR3 contains 15 residues.

This clonotype was seen repeatedly, ten times or more. The genes are TRBV29-1 and TRBJ2-1; 9 bases map to TRBD2. V was clipped by 3 bases and J by 3 bases; unmatched bases: 9. Germline assignment: CDR1 SQVTM and CDR2 ANQGSEA. This CDR3 has 16 amino acids. CDR3 in DNA: TGCAGCGTTGAGGGGTTGGCTAGCGGGAACTACAATGAGCAGTTCTTC. Residues: CSVEGLASGNYNEQFF.

The sample holds many counts of this clonotype. Here the CDR3 reads CSALGGTFYEQYF. The CDR3 DNA sequence: TGCAGTGCCTTAGGGGGTACTTTTTACGAGCAGTACTTC. V gene TRBV20-1 combines with J gene TRBJ2-7; possibly TRBD1 for D (6 bases). Trimming stripped 6 bases from V and 4 bases from J, with 16 bases between. This CDR3 has 13 amino acids. Germline lookup yields CDR1 DFQATT and CDR2 SNEGSKA (reference sequence).

The chain joins TRBV18 to TRBJ1-1; tentatively, D is TRBD1 (5 bases). CDR3 length: 11 residues. Germline-derived CDR1 and CDR2 are KGHSH and LQKENI. Trimming left V 8 bases short and J 5 bases short, with 9 bases between. CDR3 sequence: CASERGTEAFF. CDR3 nucleotides: TGTGCCAGCGAGCGGGGGACTGAAGCTTTCTTT.

This clonotype was counted only a few times. The V and J genes are TRBV20-1 and TRBJ2-3; perhaps TRBD2 as D (5 bases). The CDR3 extends over 15 amino acids. Germline V gene lookup returns CDR1 DFQATT and CDR2 SNEGSKA (reference sequence). Deletions cut 6 bases from V and 10 bases from J, with 26 bases between. This CDR3 is CSAPPQATMVEAQYF. CDR3 DNA: TGCAGTGCCCCCCCCCAGGCTACGATGGTGGAGGCGCAGTATTTT.

The table lists this clonotype with many counts. This rearrangement joins TRBV29-1 to TRBJ2-1, with a possible D match to TRBD2 (5 bases). Germline lookup yields CDR1 SQVTM and CDR2 ANQGSEA. The length of the CDR3 is 12 residues. Trimming left V 0 bases short and J 10 bases short, with 10 bases between. DNA for the CDR3: TGCAGCGTTGAAGAAGCCGGGGTCGAGCAGTTCTTC. Residues: CSVEEAGVEQFF.

This clonotype turned up a few times. The chain uses TRBV12-3 or TRBV12-4 and TRBJ1-1; D is perhaps TRBD1 (6 bases). Trimming cost V 8 bases and J 5 bases, with 18 bases left between them. The CDR3 spans 14 residues. The CDR3 here is CASGMGGRATEAFF. Here the CDR3 DNA reads TGTGCCAGCGGCATGGGGGGGCGGGCGACTGAAGCTTTCTTT.

The chain recombines TRBV5-6 with TRBJ2-3; 12 bases agree with TRBD2. Trimming cost V 0 bases and J 4 bases; bases outside gene matches: 3. CDR3 size: 16 residues. Germline V gives CDR1 SGHDT, CDR2 YYEEEE. The CDR3 DNA follows: TGTGCCAGCAGCTTGGTTCCTAGCGGGGGGGCAGATACGCAGTATTTT. Protein sequence: CASSLVPSGGADTQYF.

There are a few counts of this clonotype. V gene TRBV20-1 combines with J gene TRBJ2-3; D is uncertain. This CDR3 is 13 amino acids long. The V and J ends lost 5 bases and 6 bases respectively, with 15 bases between them. In germline, CDR1 is DFQATT, CDR2 SNEGSKA (reference sequence). CDR3 protein: CSADLGPDDTQYF. The CDR3 DNA is TGCAGTGCTGACCTTGGACCTGACGATACGCAGTATTTT.

The gene calls are TRBV7-2 and TRBJ2-3; D is uncertain. The CDR3 totals 14 residues. Looked up from germline, CDR1 is SGHTA and CDR2 is FQGNSA. Deletions cut 5 bases from V and 0 bases from J, with 9 bases between. The CDR3 is CASSPQHSTDTQYF. In DNA form, the CDR3 reads TGTGCCAGCAGCCCCCAACACAGCACAGATACGCAGTATTTT.

This clonotype was picked up many times. The CDR3 here is CAISDLPGTSYEQYF. CDR3 nucleotide sequence: TGTGCCATCAGTGACCTCCCCGGGACAAGCTACGAGCAGTACTTC. V is TRBV10-3 and J is TRBJ2-7, with D possibly TRBD1 on 6 matching bases. The V end was cut by 3 bases, the J end by 3 bases, with 15 bases between. CDR3 length: 15 residues. CDR1 is ENHRY and CDR2 is SYGVKD in the germline V gene.

V usage is TRBV6-2 or TRBV6-3 and J usage is TRBJ1-5; D is unresolved. V was pared by 2 bases and J by 3 bases, with 11 bases between. The germline gives CDR1 MNHEY, CDR2 SVGEGT. This CDR3 is 15 amino acids long. The CDR3 loop is CASSYSRLVNQPQHF. CDR3 sequence (DNA): TGTGCCAGCAGTTACAGTAGGTTAGTCAATCAGCCCCAGCATTTT.

This clonotype was detected many times. V is TRBV15 and J is TRBJ1-6; 7 nucleotides match TRBD1. Trimming at V came to 8 bases and at J to 7 bases, leaving 5 bases not matched to a gene. The CDR3 is 13 amino acids. In germline, CDR1 is LNHNV, CDR2 YYDKDF (reference sequence). The CDR3 loop is CATAGGMNSPLHF. The CDR3 DNA reads TGTGCCACCGCAGGGGGTATGAATTCACCCCTCCACTTT. The variable domain in full, with the rest retrieved from reference TRBV15 and TRBJ1-6, is DAMVIQNPRYQVTQFGKPVTLSCSQTLNHNVMYWYQQKSSQAPKLLFHYYDKDFNNEADTPDNFQSRRPNTSFCFLDIRSPGLGDTAMYLCATAGGMNSPLHFGNGTRLTVT.

The CDR3 DNA is TGTGCCAGCAGCTACAGGGGGCTACCCACAGATACGCAGTATTTT. Translated, it gives CASSYRGLPTDTQYF. The rearrangement uses TRBV7-3 and TRBJ2-3, with 9 bases aligning to TRBD1. Losses at the gene ends were 4 bases for V and 2 bases for J; bases not matched to a gene: 4. CDR3 size: 15 residues. Germline values: CDR1 SGHTA, CDR2 FQGTGA. Together with reference TRBV7-3 and TRBJ2-3, the CDR3 gives the full variable domain: GAGVSQTPSNKVTEKGKYVELRCDPISGHTALYWYRQSLGQGPEFLIYFQGTGAADDSGLPNDRFFAVRPEGSVSTLKIQRTERGDSAVYLCASSYRGLPTDTQYFGPGTRLTVL.

This clonotype was detected only a few times. This chain connects TRBV18 to TRBJ2-3; 9 nucleotides align to TRBD1. V gave up 4 bases and J gave up 4 bases; unmatched junction bases: 9. Germline V lookup: CDR1 KGHSH, CDR2 LQKENI. The CDR3 covers 16 residues. This CDR3 is CASSLNPGQGPDTQYF. The DNA for the CDR3 is TGTGCCAGCTCACTTAATCCGGGACAGGGACCAGATACGCAGTATTTT. Looking up the rest from reference TRBV18 and TRBJ2-3 gives the full variable domain: NAGVMQNPRHLVRRRGQEARLRCSPMKGHSHVYWYRQLPEEGLKFMVYLQKENIIDESGMPKERFSAEFPKEGPSILRIQQVVRGDSAAYFCASSLNPGQGPDTQYFGPGTRLTVL.